A selection of T cell receptor beta chains follows, all from one sample in a study of naive and memory T cell subsets. A single record per CDR3 protein comes from TCRdb applying MiXCR to the 5' RACE reads. This table has more than 20,000 distinct CDR3 sequences, 4% to 4.5% appearing once. Every receptor here comes from a male donor in good health. Each CDR3 is given with its conserved first and last residue. A D gene is named only where the DNA matches it firmly. Some rows mark clone size as missing; the rest say once, few, many or name a class of expanded clone.

v_gene: TRBV20-1
j_gene: TRBJ1-6
d_gene: TRBD1
abundance: many
CDR3nt: TGCAGTGCGCCAGACAGGGGTTGGAATTCACCCCTCCACTTT
CDR3aa: CSAPDRGWNSPLHF

v_gene: TRBV12-3/TRBV12-4
j_gene: TRBJ2-2
d_gene: NA
abundance: many
CDR3nt: TGTGCCAGCAGTTTTGCCCGATCCACCGGGGAGCTGTTTTTT
CDR3aa: CASSFARSTGELFF

v_gene: TRBV6-2/TRBV6-3
j_gene: TRBJ2-2
d_gene: NA
abundance: NA
CDR3nt: TGTGCCAGCAGCCGTGCGGGGAGCACCGGGGAGCTGTTTTTT
CDR3aa: CASSRAGSTGELFF

v_gene: TRBV20-1
j_gene: TRBJ2-3
d_gene: TRBD2
abundance: medium-sized
CDR3nt: TGCAGTGCTAGACGGGGGGGCTCAGATACGCAGTATTTT
CDR3aa: CSARRGGSDTQYF

v_gene: TRBV20-1
j_gene: TRBJ2-5
d_gene: TRBD1
abundance: many
CDR3nt: TGCAGTGCTAACAGGGGTGGGGAGACCCAGTACTTC
CDR3aa: CSANRGGETQYF

v_gene: TRBV20-1
j_gene: TRBJ1-2
d_gene: TRBD1
abundance: many
CDR3nt: TGCAGTGCTAGAGAGGACGGGACAGGGGGCTATGGCTACACCTTC
CDR3aa: CSAREDGTGGYGYTF

v_gene: TRBV6-5
j_gene: TRBJ1-4
d_gene: NA
abundance: many
CDR3nt: TGTGCCAGCAGTTACTCGCGATGGAAGAAAACTAATGAAAAACTGTTTTTT
CDR3aa: CASSYSRWKKTNEKLFF

v_gene: TRBV20-1
j_gene: TRBJ2-1
d_gene: TRBD2
abundance: many
CDR3nt: TGCAGTGCTAGATCCATAGCGGGAGGGCCGAGCTCCTACAATGAGCAGTTCTTC
CDR3aa: CSARSIAGGPSSYNEQFF

v_gene: TRBV29-1
j_gene: TRBJ1-2
d_gene: NA
abundance: many
CDR3nt: TGCAGCGTTGAAGGGGGCCCGGGTGGCTACACCTTC
CDR3aa: CSVEGGPGGYTF

v_gene: TRBV9
j_gene: TRBJ2-3
d_gene: NA
abundance: many
CDR3nt: TGTGCCAGCAGCGAAGCAGGGCCGACAGATACGCAGTATTTT
CDR3aa: CASSEAGPTDTQYF

v_gene: TRBV5-5
j_gene: TRBJ2-3
d_gene: NA
abundance: many
CDR3nt: TGTGCCAGCAGCTTGTTGTCTAGCGAAAGCACAGATACGCAGTATTTT
CDR3aa: CASSLLSSESTDTQYF

v_gene: TRBV6-6
j_gene: TRBJ2-7
d_gene: NA
abundance: many
CDR3nt: TGTGCCAGCAGTGCCGAGTTCTACGAGCAGTACTTC
CDR3aa: CASSAEFYEQYF

v_gene: TRBV9
j_gene: TRBJ1-3
d_gene: NA
abundance: many
CDR3nt: TGTGCCAGCAGTTGGGGGTATGGGCAGGTGAACACCATATATTTT
CDR3aa: CASSWGYGQVNTIYF

v_gene: TRBV4-1
j_gene: TRBJ1-5
d_gene: NA
abundance: many
CDR3nt: TGCGCCAGCAGCCCCATCGACGGGGGATATAGCAATCAGCCCCAGCATTTT
CDR3aa: CASSPIDGGYSNQPQHF

v_gene: TRBV9
j_gene: TRBJ2-7
d_gene: TRBD2
abundance: many
CDR3nt: TGTGCCAGCAGCGTAGTAGGGAGAAGCGGGGACGAGCAGTACTTC
CDR3aa: CASSVVGRSGDEQYF

v_gene: TRBV10-3
j_gene: TRBJ2-7
d_gene: TRBD1
abundance: many
CDR3nt: TGTGCCATCAGTGGCCGGACAGGGGGCGACGAGCAGTACTTC
CDR3aa: CAISGRTGGDEQYF

v_gene: TRBV20-1
j_gene: TRBJ2-1
d_gene: NA
abundance: many
CDR3nt: TGCAGTGGAGAAAGCGGGAGAGGGGGCCGGTACAATGAGCAGTTCTTC
CDR3aa: CSGESGRGGRYNEQFF

v_gene: TRBV20-1
j_gene: TRBJ2-1
d_gene: TRBD2
abundance: many
CDR3nt: TGCAGTGCCCTCCTAGCGGGCTCCTACAATGAGCAGTTCTTC
CDR3aa: CSALLAGSYNEQFF

v_gene: TRBV6-2/TRBV6-3
j_gene: TRBJ2-4
d_gene: NA
abundance: NA
CDR3nt: TGTGCCAGCAGTTATTCCGACGTAGCCAAAAACATTCAGTACTTC
CDR3aa: CASSYSDVAKNIQYF

v_gene: TRBV18
j_gene: TRBJ2-7
d_gene: TRBD2
abundance: few
CDR3nt: TGTGCCAGCTCACCCTTACGGGAGGCCGAGCAGTACTTC
CDR3aa: CASSPLREAEQYF

v_gene: TRBV11-2
j_gene: TRBJ2-3
d_gene: NA
abundance: many
CDR3nt: TGTGCCAGCAGCGCGAGACAGTTGACAGATACGCAGTATTTT
CDR3aa: CASSARQLTDTQYF

v_gene: TRBV5-1
j_gene: TRBJ1-2
d_gene: NA
abundance: many
CDR3nt: TGCGCCAGCAGCTTGAATGTGGGACAATATGGCTACACCTTC
CDR3aa: CASSLNVGQYGYTF

v_gene: TRBV27
j_gene: TRBJ2-1
d_gene: TRBD2
abundance: many
CDR3nt: TGTGCCAGCAGTAATAGCGGGAGTGGAAACAATGAGCAGTTCTTC
CDR3aa: CASSNSGSGNNEQFF

v_gene: TRBV28
j_gene: TRBJ2-7
d_gene: TRBD1
abundance: many
CDR3nt: TGTGCCAGCAGTTCACACTCCCCGGGACAGGGAAGGCCTTACTACGAGCAGTACTTC
CDR3aa: CASSSHSPGQGRPYYEQYF

v_gene: TRBV5-4
j_gene: TRBJ2-2
d_gene: TRBD2
abundance: many
CDR3nt: TGTGCCAGCAGCTCCACCAGAGGTAGCGGGGGTTCCGGGGAGCTGTTTTTT
CDR3aa: CASSSTRGSGGSGELFF

v_gene: TRBV25-1
j_gene: TRBJ2-3
d_gene: NA
abundance: NA
CDR3nt: TGTGCCAGCAGTCTCAGCGGGCGAGGCACAGATACGCAGTATTTT
CDR3aa: CASSLSGRGTDTQYF

v_gene: TRBV6-1
j_gene: TRBJ2-3
d_gene: TRBD2
abundance: many
CDR3nt: TGTGCCAGCAGTGAGCGGGAGAAGGCACGGGGGGGCACAGATACGCAGTATTTT
CDR3aa: CASSEREKARGGTDTQYF

v_gene: TRBV18
j_gene: TRBJ1-5
d_gene: NA
abundance: many
CDR3nt: TGTGCCAGCTCACCGGGGGCGGGCAATCAGCCCCAGCATTTT
CDR3aa: CASSPGAGNQPQHF

v_gene: TRBV28
j_gene: TRBJ2-5
d_gene: NA
abundance: many
CDR3nt: TGTGCCAGCAGTCACCCCAACGCGCAAGAGACCCAGTACTTC
CDR3aa: CASSHPNAQETQYF

v_gene: TRBV7-9
j_gene: TRBJ2-7
d_gene: NA
abundance: many
CDR3nt: TGTGCCAGCAGCCCAAAGGGACTGAATTACGAGCAGTACTTC
CDR3aa: CASSPKGLNYEQYF

v_gene: TRBV5-1
j_gene: TRBJ2-3
d_gene: TRBD2
abundance: many
CDR3nt: TGCGCCAGCAGCTTGGCCGCGGGAGGGCGGACAGATACGCAGTATTTT
CDR3aa: CASSLAAGGRTDTQYF

v_gene: TRBV6-1
j_gene: TRBJ1-1
d_gene: NA
abundance: many
CDR3nt: TGTGCCAGCAGTGAAGTCACAGAGAACACTGAAGCTTTCTTT
CDR3aa: CASSEVTENTEAFF

v_gene: TRBV19
j_gene: TRBJ1-5
d_gene: NA
abundance: many
CDR3nt: TGTGCCAGTAATCTGGTCCCCAATCAGCCCCAGCATTTT
CDR3aa: CASNLVPNQPQHF

v_gene: TRBV11-2
j_gene: TRBJ2-5
d_gene: NA
abundance: many
CDR3nt: TGTGCCAGCAGCTTAGAGACAGGCGAGGTACAAGAGACCCAGTACTTC
CDR3aa: CASSLETGEVQETQYF

v_gene: TRBV20-1
j_gene: TRBJ1-6
d_gene: NA
abundance: many
CDR3nt: TGCAGTGTACCGGGGCGGCAGGGGAATTCACCCCTCCACTTT
CDR3aa: CSVPGRQGNSPLHF

v_gene: TRBV5-1
j_gene: TRBJ2-7
d_gene: NA
abundance: many
CDR3nt: TGCGCCAGCAGCCAACTTGGTGGACCTGACTACGAGCAGTACTTC
CDR3aa: CASSQLGGPDYEQYF

v_gene: TRBV28
j_gene: TRBJ2-7
d_gene: NA
abundance: many
CDR3nt: TGTGCCAGCAGTCACCCAGGGAGTAGCTACGAGCAGTACTTC
CDR3aa: CASSHPGSSYEQYF

v_gene: TRBV10-2
j_gene: TRBJ2-7
d_gene: NA
abundance: many
CDR3nt: TGCGCCAGCAGTGAGTCGACTCCCAGGGCGTACGAGCAGTACTTC
CDR3aa: CASSESTPRAYEQYF

v_gene: TRBV6-2/TRBV6-3
j_gene: TRBJ2-1
d_gene: NA
abundance: many
CDR3nt: TGTGCCAGCATCCAATCGGGCAACAATGAGCAGTTCTTC
CDR3aa: CASIQSGNNEQFF

v_gene: TRBV18
j_gene: TRBJ2-1
d_gene: TRBD1
abundance: many
CDR3nt: TGTGCCAGCTCACCACAGGGGGCAGCCTACAATGAGCAGTTCTTC
CDR3aa: CASSPQGAAYNEQFF